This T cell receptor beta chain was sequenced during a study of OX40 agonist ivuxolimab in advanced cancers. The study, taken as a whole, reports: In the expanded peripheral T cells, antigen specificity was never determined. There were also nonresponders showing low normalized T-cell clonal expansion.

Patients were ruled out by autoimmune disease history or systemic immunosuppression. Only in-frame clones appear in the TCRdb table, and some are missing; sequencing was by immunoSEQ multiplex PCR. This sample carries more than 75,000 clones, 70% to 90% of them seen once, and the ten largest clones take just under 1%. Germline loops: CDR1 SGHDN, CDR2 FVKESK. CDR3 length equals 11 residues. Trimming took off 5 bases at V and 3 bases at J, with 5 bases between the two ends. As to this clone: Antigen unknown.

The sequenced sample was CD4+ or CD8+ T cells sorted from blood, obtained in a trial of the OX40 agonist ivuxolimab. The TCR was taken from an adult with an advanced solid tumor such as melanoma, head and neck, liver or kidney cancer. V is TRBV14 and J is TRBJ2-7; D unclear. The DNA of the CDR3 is TGTGCCAGCAGCGCGTTCTACGAGCAGTACTTC. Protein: CASSAFYEQYF. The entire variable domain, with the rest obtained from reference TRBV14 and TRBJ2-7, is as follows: EAGVTQFPSHSVIEKGQTVTLRCDPISGHDNLYWYRRVMGKEIKFLLHFVKESKQDESGMPNNRFLAERTGGTYSTLKVQPAELEDSGVYFCASSAFYEQYFGPGTRLTVT.